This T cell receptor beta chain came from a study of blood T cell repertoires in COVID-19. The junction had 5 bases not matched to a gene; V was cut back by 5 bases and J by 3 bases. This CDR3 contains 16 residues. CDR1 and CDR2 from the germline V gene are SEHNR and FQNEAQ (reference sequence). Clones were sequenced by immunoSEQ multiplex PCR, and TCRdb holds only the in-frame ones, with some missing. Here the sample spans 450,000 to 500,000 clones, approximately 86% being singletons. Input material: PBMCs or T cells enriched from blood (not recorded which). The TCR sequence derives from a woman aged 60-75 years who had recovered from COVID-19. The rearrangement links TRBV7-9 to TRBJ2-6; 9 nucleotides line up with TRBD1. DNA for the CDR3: TGTGCCAGCAGCCCCGACAGGGGGGGTGGGGCCAACGTCCTGACTTTC. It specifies CASSPDRGGGANVLTF.